This TCR beta chain was obtained from a study of blood T cell repertoires in COVID-19. Study details: Whether acute or convalescent, the COVID-19 samples came from the United States, Italy and Spain. T cells, B-cell-depleted T cells, or PBMCs provided the cDNA or gDNA that served as material.

This clone has only a few counts. V gave up 0 bases and J gave up 4 bases; unmatched junction bases: 12. Germline CDR1 LNHNV, CDR2 YYDKDF (reference sequence). The CDR3 is 18 amino acids. Per the authors' pipeline: How many nucleated cells were present was estimated from reference gene primer amplification. Only in-frame clones appear in the TCRdb table, and some are missing; sequencing was by immunoSEQ multiplex PCR. The D gene and trimming were derived from the DNA, and the V and J assignments and clone size from that table. The sample consists of about 150,000 clones, 80% to 90% of them appearing once.

J is TRBJ1-2 and V is TRBV15; 9 bases fit TRBD1. This TCR came from a woman aged 40 to 49 with acute or convalescent COVID-19. The sample comprised peripheral blood. The CDR3 bases are TGTGCCACCAGCAGAGACTACAGGGGGCATGGGGAAAGCTATGGCTACACCTTC. Amino acid sequence: CATSRDYRGHGESYGYTF.